The 9 T cell receptor beta chains below come from one sample, sequenced in a study of OX40 agonist ivuxolimab in advanced cancers. The protocol was immunoSEQ multiplex PCR, while the TCRdb copy is restricted to in-frame clones and leaves out a portion. Of 60,000 to 95,000 clones in the sample, around 86% were seen once. Sequencing was performed on CD4+ or CD8+ T cells sorted from blood, taken in a trial of the OX40 agonist ivuxolimab. These receptors were collected from an adult with an advanced solid tumor such as melanoma, head and neck, liver or kidney cancer.

Regarding this clone: Germline and junction disagree at one end, which may indicate a read error. The gene calls are TRBV7-7 and TRBJ2-1; 9 bases fit TRBD2. Germline-derived CDR1 and CDR2 are SSHAT and FNYEAQ (reference sequence). The CDR3 has 15 amino acids. The CDR3 bases are TGTGCTAGCAGCCCCAGCGGGGGGCCTTACAATGAGCAGTTCTTC. Its translation is CASSPSGGPYNEQFF.

The V gene is TRBV29-1, the J gene TRBJ2-5; D unresolved. CDR1 and CDR2 (germline): SQVTM, ANQGSEA. The CDR3 contains 11 residues. Trimming stripped 7 bases from V and 5 bases from J, with 11 bases between. The CDR3 here is CSGTNGETQYF. The CDR3 nucleotides are TGCAGCGGGACGAACGGGGAGACCCAGTACTTC. The full variable domain, with the rest looked up from reference TRBV29-1 and TRBJ2-5, is SAVISQKPSRDICQRGTSLTIQCQVDSQVTMMFWYRQQPGQSLTLIATANQGSEATYESGFVIDKFPISRPNLTFSTLTVSNMSPEDSSIYLCSGTNGETQYFGPGTRLLVL.

The genes are TRBV4-1 and TRBJ1-3; 9 bases are shared with TRBD1. The length of the CDR3 is 17 residues. Trimming cost V 4 bases and J 0 bases; bases outside gene matches: 7. Germline CDR1 is MGHRA and CDR2 is YSYEKL. CDR3 DNA: TGCGCCAGCAGCCGTCCCGGGACAGGGATCTCTGGAAACACCATATATTTT. This translates into CASSRPGTGISGNTIYF.

This clone was observed a handful of times. The gene calls are TRBV7-9 and TRBJ1-1, with 8 nucleotides matching TRBD1. This CDR3 contains 14 residues. Germline CDR1 reads SEHNR; CDR2 reads FQNEAQ (reference sequence). V gave up 6 bases and J gave up 2 bases; unmatched junction bases: 5. DNA of the CDR3: TGTGCCAGCAGTTCCGGACAGGGTAACACTGAAGCTTTCTTT. Its protein is CASSSGQGNTEAFF.

This clone was counted between two and nine times. The genes are TRBV30 and TRBJ1-4; D might be TRBD1 (6 bases). Germline CDR1 is GTSNPN and CDR2 is SVGIG (reference sequence). There are 13 residues in the CDR3. V shed 2 bases and J shed 5 bases, with 9 bases lying between them. CDR3 sequence reads: CAWSQGRNEKLFF. CDR3 nucleotides: TGTGCCTGGAGTCAGGGGCGAAATGAAAAACTGTTTTTT. Full variable domain (remainder filled in from reference TRBV30 and TRBJ1-4): SQTIHQWPATLVQPVGSPLSLECTVEGTSNPNLYWYRQAAGRGLQLLFYSVGIGQISSEVPQNLSASRPQDRQFILSSKKLLLSDSGFYLCAWSQGRNEKLFFGSGTQLSVL.

The chain couples TRBV29-1 to TRBJ2-3; 13 bases are a match to TRBD2. Germline-derived CDR1 and CDR2 are SQVTM and ANQGSEA. J gave up 8 bases and V 6 bases, and 8 bases lay outside the gene matches. This CDR3 is built from 14 residues. The CDR3 region has the DNA TGCAGCGTGACAACTAGCGGGGGGGTGGGTACGCAGTATTTT. Residues: CSVTTSGGVGTQYF.

This clone was counted only a few times. Other DNA sequences in the sample encode the same CDR3. The rearrangement joins TRBV5-1 to TRBJ2-5; 9 nucleotides agree with TRBD2. After removal of 3 bases from V and 1 base from J, the junction contained 4 bases not matched to a gene. The CDR3 is 15 amino acids. Germline V gives CDR1 SGHRS, CDR2 YFSETQ. In nucleotides, the CDR3 is TGCGCCAGCAGCTCGCCTAGCGGGGCCCAAGAGACCCAGTACTTC. Amino acids: CASSSPSGAQETQYF.

This clone was counted a few times. V and J are TRBV27 and TRBJ1-6, with unresolved D. V gave up 3 bases and J gave up 9 bases, with 6 bases separating them. Germline V gene data show CDR1 as MNHEY and CDR2 as SMNVEV (reference sequence). CDR3 length: 12 amino acids. CDR3 sequence: CASSFLGSPLHF. CDR3 in DNA: TGTGCCAGCAGTTTCCTCGGTTCACCCCTCCACTTT.

The chain couples TRBV13 to TRBJ1-1; 7 positions agree with TRBD1. This CDR3 contains 19 residues. The V segment lost 6 bases and the J segment 1 base; nucleotides outside the gene matches: 20. Germline CDR1 is PRHDT and CDR2 is FYEKMQ (reference sequence). The CDR3 DNA reads as TGTGCCAGCAGATTATACACGTACAACAGGGGAGTCCCGAACACTGAAGCTTTCTTT. Translating gives CASRLYTYNRGVPNTEAFF.